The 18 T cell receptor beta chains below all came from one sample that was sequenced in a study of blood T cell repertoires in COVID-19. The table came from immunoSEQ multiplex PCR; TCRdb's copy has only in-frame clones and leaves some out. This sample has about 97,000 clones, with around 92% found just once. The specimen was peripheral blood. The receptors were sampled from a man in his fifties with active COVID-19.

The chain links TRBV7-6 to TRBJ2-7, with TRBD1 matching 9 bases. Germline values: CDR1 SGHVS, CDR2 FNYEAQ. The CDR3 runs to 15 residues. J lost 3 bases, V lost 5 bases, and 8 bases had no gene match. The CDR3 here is CASSRTDRGFYEQYF. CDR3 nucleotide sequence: TGTGCCAGCAGCCGCACGGACAGGGGCTTCTACGAGCAGTACTTC.

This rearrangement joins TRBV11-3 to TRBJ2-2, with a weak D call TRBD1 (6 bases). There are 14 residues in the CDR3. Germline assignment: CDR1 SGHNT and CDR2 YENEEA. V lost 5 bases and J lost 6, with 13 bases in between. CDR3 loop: CASSLRQGSGELFF. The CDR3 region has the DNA TGTGCCAGCAGCCTTCGCCAGGGGTCCGGGGAGCTGTTTTTT.

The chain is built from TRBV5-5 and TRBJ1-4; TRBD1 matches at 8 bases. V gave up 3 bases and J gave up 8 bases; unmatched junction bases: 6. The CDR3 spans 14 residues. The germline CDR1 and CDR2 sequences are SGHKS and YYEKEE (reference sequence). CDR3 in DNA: TGTGCCAGCAGCTCAGGACAGGGAATAGAAAAACTGTTTTTT. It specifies CASSSGQGIEKLFF.

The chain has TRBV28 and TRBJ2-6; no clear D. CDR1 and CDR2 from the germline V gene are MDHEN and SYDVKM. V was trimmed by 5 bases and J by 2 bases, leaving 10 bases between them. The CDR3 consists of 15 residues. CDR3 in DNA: TGTGCCAGCAGTAGGCTAGTGCCTGGGGCCAACGTCCTGACTTTC. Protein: CASSRLVPGANVLTF.

CDR3 region: CASSEAPSGTGGLLVEKLFF. In DNA, the CDR3 is TGTGCCAGCAGTGAAGCCCCGTCCGGGACAGGGGGGTTACTTGTTGAAAAACTGTTTTTT. The genes are TRBV6-1 and TRBJ1-4, with TRBD1 matching 11 bases. Trimming took 0 bases from V and 7 from J; bases not matched to a gene: 16. The CDR3 length is 20 residues. Germline-derived CDR1 and CDR2 are MNHNS and SASEGT.

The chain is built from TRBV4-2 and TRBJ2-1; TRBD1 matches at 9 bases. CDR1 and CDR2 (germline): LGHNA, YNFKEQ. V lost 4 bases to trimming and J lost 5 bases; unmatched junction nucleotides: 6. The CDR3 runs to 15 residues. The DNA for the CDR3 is TGTGCCAGCAGCCCTGACAGGGGGAGCCACAATGAGCAGTTCTTC. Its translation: CASSPDRGSHNEQFF.

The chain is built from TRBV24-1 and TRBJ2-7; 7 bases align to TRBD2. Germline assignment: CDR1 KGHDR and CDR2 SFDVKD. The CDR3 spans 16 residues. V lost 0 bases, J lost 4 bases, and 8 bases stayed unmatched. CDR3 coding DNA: TGTGCCACCAGTGATTTGCCCCTATCCGGGAGGTACGAGCAGTACTTC. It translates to CATSDLPLSGRYEQYF.

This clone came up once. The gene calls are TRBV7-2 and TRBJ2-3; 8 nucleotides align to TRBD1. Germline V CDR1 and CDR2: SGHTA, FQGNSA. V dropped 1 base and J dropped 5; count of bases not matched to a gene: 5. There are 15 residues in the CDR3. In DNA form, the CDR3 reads TGTGCCAGCAGCTTAGAGGCAGGGGGCAAAGATACGCAGTATTTT. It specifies CASSLEAGGKDTQYF. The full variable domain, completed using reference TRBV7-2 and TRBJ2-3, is GAGVSQSPSNKVTEKGKDVELRCDPISGHTALYWYRQSLGQGLEFLIYFQGNSAPDKSGLPSDRFSAERTGGSVSTLTIQRTQQEDSAVYLCASSLEAGGKDTQYFGPGTRLTVL.

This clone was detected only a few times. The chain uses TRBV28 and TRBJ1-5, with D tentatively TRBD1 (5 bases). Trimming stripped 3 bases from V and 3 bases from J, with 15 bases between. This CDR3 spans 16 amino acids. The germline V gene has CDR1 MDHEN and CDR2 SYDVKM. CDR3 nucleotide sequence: TGTGCCAGCAGTTTTCCCAGGGTGGTTGCCAATCAGCCCCAGCATTTT. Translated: CASSFPRVVANQPQHF.

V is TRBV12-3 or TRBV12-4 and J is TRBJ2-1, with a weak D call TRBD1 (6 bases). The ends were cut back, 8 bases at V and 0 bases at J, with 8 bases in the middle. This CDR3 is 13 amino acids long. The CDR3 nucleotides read TGTGCCAGCGGGGGCAGCTCCTACAATGAGCAGTTCTTC. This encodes CASGGSSYNEQFF.

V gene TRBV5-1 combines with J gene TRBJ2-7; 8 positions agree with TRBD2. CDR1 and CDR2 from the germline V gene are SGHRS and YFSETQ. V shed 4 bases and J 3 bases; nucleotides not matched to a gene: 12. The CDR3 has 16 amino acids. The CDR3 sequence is CASSPDPGTRHYEQYF. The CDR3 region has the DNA TGCGCCAGCAGCCCCGATCCCGGGACTAGACACTACGAGCAGTACTTC.

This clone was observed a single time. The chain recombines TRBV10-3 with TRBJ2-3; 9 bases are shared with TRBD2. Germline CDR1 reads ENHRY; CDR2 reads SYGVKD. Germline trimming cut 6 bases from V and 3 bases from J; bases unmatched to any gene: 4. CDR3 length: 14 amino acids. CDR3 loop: CAIRVAGETDTQYF. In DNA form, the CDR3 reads TGTGCCATCAGAGTAGCGGGAGAAACAGATACGCAGTATTTT.

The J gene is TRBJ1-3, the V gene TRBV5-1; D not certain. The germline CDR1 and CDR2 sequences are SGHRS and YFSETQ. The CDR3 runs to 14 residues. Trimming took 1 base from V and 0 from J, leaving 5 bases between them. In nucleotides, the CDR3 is TGCGCCAGCAGCTTGTTGAGCTCTGGAAACACCATATATTTT. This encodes CASSLLSSGNTIYF.

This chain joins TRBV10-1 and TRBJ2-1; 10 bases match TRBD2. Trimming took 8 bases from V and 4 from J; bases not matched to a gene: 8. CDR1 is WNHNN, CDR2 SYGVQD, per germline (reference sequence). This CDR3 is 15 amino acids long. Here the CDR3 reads CASARAGGEYNEQFF. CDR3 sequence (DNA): TGCGCCAGCGCCCGAGCGGGAGGGGAATACAATGAGCAGTTCTTC.

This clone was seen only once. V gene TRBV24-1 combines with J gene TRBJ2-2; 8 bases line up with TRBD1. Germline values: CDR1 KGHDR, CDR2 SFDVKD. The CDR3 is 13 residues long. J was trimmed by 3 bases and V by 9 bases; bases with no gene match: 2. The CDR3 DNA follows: TGTGCCACCCTGGACAGGGACACCGGGGAGCTGTTTTTT. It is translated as CATLDRDTGELFF.

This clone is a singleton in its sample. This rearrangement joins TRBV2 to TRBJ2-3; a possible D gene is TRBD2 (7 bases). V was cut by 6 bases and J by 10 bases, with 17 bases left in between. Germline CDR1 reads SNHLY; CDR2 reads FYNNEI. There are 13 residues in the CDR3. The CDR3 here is CASRQGVGGPQYF. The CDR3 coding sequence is TGTGCCAGCAGGCAAGGCGTGGGGGGGCCGCAGTATTTT.

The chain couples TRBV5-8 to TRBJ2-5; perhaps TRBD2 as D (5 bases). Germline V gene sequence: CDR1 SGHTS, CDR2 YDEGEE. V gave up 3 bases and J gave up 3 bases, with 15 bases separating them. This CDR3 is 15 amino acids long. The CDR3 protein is CASSSVGLEEETQYF. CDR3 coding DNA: TGTGCCAGCAGCTCTGTGGGGTTGGAGGAAGAGACCCAGTACTTC. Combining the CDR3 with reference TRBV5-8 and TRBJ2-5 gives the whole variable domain EAGVTQSPTHLIKTRGQQATLRCSPISGHTSVYWYQQALGLGLQFLLWYDEGEERNRGNFPPRFSGRQFPNYSSELNVNALELEDSALYLCASSSVGLEEETQYFGPGTRLLVL.

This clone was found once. CDR3 sequence reads: CASSIPLTGTEAFF. DNA for the CDR3: TGTGCCAGCAGTATACCTTTGACAGGGACTGAAGCTTTCTTT. The chain carries TRBV28 and TRBJ1-1; 7 bases match TRBD1. The V gene end was trimmed by 5 bases and the J gene end by 5 bases; junction bases not matched to a gene: 8. The CDR3 has 14 amino acids. Germline CDR1 MDHEN, CDR2 SYDVKM.